The source of this T cell receptor beta chain is a study of T-cell reconstitution after alpha-beta-depleted transplantation in children (dated by TCRdb to the mid-2010s). Regarding the complete study: Using TCR repertoire profiling, the study quantitatively followed how T-cell immune reconstitution unfolded in children after TCRalphabeta/CD19-depleted allogeneic hematopoietic cell transplantation. Study-wide findings and limitations: The apparently early alphabetaT-cell count recovery about two months after transplant was reportedly dependent on only several hundred rapidly expanded clones derived from non-depleted graft cells. In some patients, the high TCRbeta diversity seen at day 60 was put down to recipient T cells and intrathymic progenitors that had survived conditioning. Over the following months the frequencies of hyperexpanded clones went down, and after one year T-cell counts and TCRbeta diversity were mostly credited to newly produced T cells.

In light of the paper, this sample's treatment or condition label describes: allogeneic hematopoietic cell transplantation with graft depleted of TCRalphabeta T cells and CD19 B cells. The children who served as transplant recipients had been given grafts of TCRalphabeta/CD19-depleted allogeneic hematopoietic cells. V is shortened by 3 bases, J by 4 bases, and the region joining them spans 10 bases. The germline V gene gives CDR1 as MGHRA and CDR2 as YSYEKL. The CDR3, cysteine through phenylalanine, is 13 amino acids long. Of the read, only the CDR3 DNA is kept; its 39 bases are in frame from base 1. This clonotype showed up just a few times. It has no known antigen specificity. The sample holds no much larger clone one base away, and base qualities are not on file. Library method: PCR. For sequencing, an Illumina HiSeq 2500 was employed. To normalize quantification of the TCRbeta repertoire, the TCR libraries were built with molecular barcoding that relied on unique molecular identifiers. Using fastp trimming at Q25 and MiXCR clonotype assembly, TCRdb reanalyzed the public sequencing data and kept in-frame beta chains. Every distinct CDR3 protein forms one entry, paired with its most common genes and DNA. The sample includes a few hundred thousand distinct CDR3 sequences, with 25% to 30% observed a single time. The ten top clones hold about 35% of the sample.

The sequence joins TRBV4-1 to TRBJ2-7; the D gene is perhaps TRBD1, from 6 matching bases. This material consisted of PBMCs, taken before TCRalphabeta/CD19-depleted stem cell transplant. The clonotype comes from a boy under three years old with Wiskott-Aldrich syndrome, due to receive a stem cell transplant. The CDR3 corresponds to CASSHPQGYEQYF. At the DNA level, the sequence is TGCGCCAGCAGCCACCCACAGGGTTACGAGCAGTACTTC.